This TCR beta chain was profiled in a study of blood T cell repertoires in COVID-19. On the study more broadly: PBMCs, B-cell-depleted T cells, or T cells provided the cDNA or gDNA that made up the material.

Authors' data handling: Amplification of reference gene primers provided the estimated nucleated cell counts. Using immunoSEQ multiplex PCR, the repertoire was profiled, and TCRdb retains in-frame clones only, with some absent. That table gives V, J and clone size, and the DNA gave D and trimming. Among fewer than 250,000 clones listed, about 80% were seen once. This clone has just a few counts. This receptor was taken from a woman aged 80 or over with acute or convalescent COVID-19. The specimen was peripheral blood.

CDR3 nucleotide sequence: TGTGCCAGCAGTTTACTAGGAGGCTATGGCTACACCTTC. This sequence encodes CASSLLGGYGYTF. This rearrangement joins TRBV12-3 or TRBV12-4 to TRBJ1-2; the D is unclear. Between the trimmed V and J ends, which lost 2 bases and 4 bases, there was a span of 8 bases. CDR3 length: 13 amino acids.